The entry below describes one TCR beta chain. Its target is not known. There was relapse after autologous stem cell transplantation in every patient, and there was variation in brentuximab vedotin exposure. Under best response, outcomes were complete response, partial response or progressive disease. V was cut by 3 bases and J by 0 bases, with 6 bases left in between. CDR3 size: 14 residues. Germline CDR1 MGHDK, CDR2 SYGVNS. These data originate in a study of PD-1 blockade in classical Hodgkin lymphoma. Assay used: immunoSEQ multiplex PCR; TCRdb lists only in-frame clones, some missing. The sample holds 47,000 or so clones, around 70% seen once. General study points: With CD4+ cells, TCR diversity rose significantly by C4D1, but not with CD8+ cells. TCR diversity at baseline was reported to be reduced in newly diagnosed patients relative to healthy donors. Complete responders' diversity at baseline resembled that of newly diagnosed patients.

The receptor was isolated from a human donor with classical Hodgkin lymphoma. The chain is built from TRBV25-1 and TRBJ1-5; D is uncertain. The sequencing here drew on peripheral blood mononuclear cells (PBMCs), taken at baseline. Here the CDR3 DNA reads TGTGCCAGCAGTGATTGGGATAGCAATCAGCCCCAGCATTTT. This sequence encodes CASSDWDSNQPQHF.